A single sample is the source of the 13 T cell receptor beta chains below, sequenced in a study of blood T cell repertoires in COVID-19. Sequencing used immunoSEQ multiplex PCR; TCRdb keeps in-frame clones, though not all of them. The sample has fewer than 250,000 clones; roughly nine tenths are singletons. Sequenced input: peripheral blood. All receptors derive from a woman aged 55-70 years who had recovered from COVID-19.

The gene calls are TRBV11-1 and TRBJ2-2; 7 nucleotides align to TRBD2. J gave up 6 bases and V 5 bases, and 9 bases lay outside the gene matches. CDR3 length equals 15 residues. Per germline, CDR1 SGHAT and CDR2 FQDESV (reference sequence). CDR3 bases: TGTGCCAGCAGCATCCCCGGACTAGTGCCCGGGGAGCTGTTTTTT. This sequence encodes CASSIPGLVPGELFF.

J is TRBJ2-2 and V is TRBV29-1; 10 nucleotides match TRBD1. V lost 6 bases to trimming and J lost 3 bases; unmatched junction nucleotides: 7. Germline assignment: CDR1 SQVTM and CDR2 ANQGSEA. There are 15 residues in the CDR3. The CDR3 spells CSVVDRGRYTGELFF. The CDR3 nucleotides are TGCAGCGTAGTTGACAGGGGGCGCTACACCGGGGAGCTGTTTTTT.

This clone was detected only once. The CDR3 nucleotides are TGTGCCAGCAGTGAACAACAGGGGGTCGGAGAGACCCAGTACTTC. This gives the protein CASSEQQGVGETQYF. The V and J genes are TRBV2 and TRBJ2-5; 8 bases agree with TRBD1. Germline V gene data show CDR1 as SNHLY and CDR2 as FYNNEI. This CDR3 is built from 15 residues. V was pared by 2 bases and J by 4 bases, with 6 bases of the junction left unmatched.

The chain couples TRBV15 to TRBJ1-3; 9 bases map to TRBD1. This CDR3 spans 14 amino acids. The V and J ends lost 4 bases and 6 bases, in that order; junction bases with no gene match: 4. Germline lookup yields CDR1 LNHNV and CDR2 YYDKDF (reference sequence). This chain's CDR3 is CATSIGTGLNTIYF. CDR3 sequence (DNA): TGTGCCACCAGCATAGGGACAGGGTTAAACACCATATATTTT.

The chain is built from TRBV6-5 and TRBJ2-2; 9 bases align to TRBD1. The CDR3 is made up of 16 amino acids. Trimming took 4 bases from V and 5 from J; bases not matched to a gene: 8. CDR1 is MNHEY, CDR2 SVGAGI, per germline. CDR3: CASSLTGQGFTGELFF. CDR3 in DNA: TGTGCCAGCAGTTTGACGGGACAGGGATTTACCGGGGAGCTGTTTTTT.

The chain joins TRBV29-1 to TRBJ1-2, with 7 nucleotides matching TRBD1. J gave up 7 bases and V 6 bases, and 8 bases lay outside the gene matches. The CDR3 contains 12 residues. In germline, CDR1 is SQVTM, CDR2 ANQGSEA. CDR3 DNA: TGCAGCGTGTCCGGCGGGACAGCTGGCTACACCTTC. It specifies CSVSGGTAGYTF. Together with reference TRBV29-1 and TRBJ1-2, the CDR3 gives the full variable domain: SAVISQKPSRDICQRGTSLTIQCQVDSQVTMMFWYRQQPGQSLTLIATANQGSEATYESGFVIDKFPISRPNLTFSTLTVSNMSPEDSSIYLCSVSGGTAGYTFGSGTRLTVV.

The V and J genes are TRBV7-6 and TRBJ2-7; 7 bases line up with TRBD2. V was clipped by 1 base and J by 6 bases; unmatched bases: 3. This CDR3 is 13 amino acids long. Looked up from germline, CDR1 is SGHVS and CDR2 is FNYEAQ. The CDR3 protein is CASSLGPGGEQYF. In nucleotides, the CDR3 is TGTGCCAGCAGCTTAGGTCCGGGGGGCGAGCAGTACTTC. The whole variable domain, remainder taken from reference TRBV7-6 and TRBJ2-7, is GAGVSQSPRYKVTKRGQDVALRCDPISGHVSLYWYRQALGQGPEFLTYFNYEAQQDKSGLPNDRFSAERPEGSISTLTIQRTEQRDSAMYRCASSLGPGGEQYFGPGTRLTVT.

The chain combines TRBV20-1 with TRBJ2-3; D unresolved. This CDR3 comprises 15 residues. The V end was cut by 3 bases, the J end by 0 bases, with 13 bases between. The germline V gene has CDR1 DFQATT and CDR2 SNEGSKA (reference sequence). The CDR3: CSASPAGKSTDTQYF. CDR3 coding DNA: TGCAGTGCTAGTCCGGCAGGCAAAAGCACAGATACGCAGTATTTT.

The chain couples TRBV10-3 to TRBJ2-2; the match to TRBD2 covers 8 bases. Trimming took 10 bases from V and 0 from J; bases not matched to a gene: 7. The CDR3 is 15 amino acids. Germline V CDR1 and CDR2: ENHRY, SYGVKD. The DNA of the CDR3 is TGTGCCAGCCGGGGGGGGAATCCGAACACCGGGGAGCTGTTTTTT. This encodes CASRGGNPNTGELFF.

The chain couples TRBV3-1 (or the pseudogene TRBV3-2) to TRBJ2-5; tentatively, D is TRBD1 (6 bases). The CDR3 totals 15 residues. V was pared by 6 bases and J by 5 bases, with 19 bases between. Germline V gene data show CDR1 as LGHDT and CDR2 as YNNKEL (reference sequence). In DNA, the CDR3 is TGTGCCAGCAGGTGGGGGCCCGGGATGGGGGAGACCCAGTACTTC. This translates into CASRWGPGMGETQYF.

The gene calls are TRBV7-6 and TRBJ2-3; no firm D call. The V gene lost 5 bases and the J gene lost 0 bases, with 12 bases spanning the gap. The CDR3 consists of 15 residues. Germline CDR1 SGHVS, CDR2 FNYEAQ. CDR3 DNA sequence: TGTGCCAGCAGCCAAGTATTGACTAGCACAGATACGCAGTATTTT. It is translated as CASSQVLTSTDTQYF.

The CDR3 spells CASSRFGAGASYEQYF. For the CDR3, the DNA is TGTGCCAGCAGCCGATTCGGAGCGGGGGCCAGCTACGAGCAGTACTTC. The rearrangement links TRBV5-4 to TRBJ2-7, with 8 nucleotides matching TRBD2. CDR1 is SGHNT and CDR2 is YYREEE in the germline V gene (reference sequence). Germline trimming cut 4 bases from V and 3 bases from J; bases unmatched to any gene: 12. This CDR3 has 16 amino acids. The full variable domain, completed using reference TRBV5-4 and TRBJ2-7, is ETGVTQSPTHLIKTRGQQVTLRCSSQSGHNTVSWYQQALGQGPQFIFQYYREEENGRGNFPPRFSGLQFPNYSSELNVNALELDDSALYLCASSRFGAGASYEQYFGPGTRLTVT.

V usage is TRBV28 and J usage is TRBJ1-2; D not resolved. Trimming took 5 bases from V and 9 from J, leaving 19 bases between them. CDR3 length: 14 residues. Germline lookup yields CDR1 MDHEN and CDR2 SYDVKM. Here the CDR3 DNA reads TGTGCCAGCAGTCCTGGGATTGCCGGGAGTAGCTACACCTTC. This translates into CASSPGIAGSSYTF.